Below, one T cell receptor (beta chain) is given with its context. Then a second PCR, running roughly 7 to 11 cycles, was carried out with a sample-barcoded 5' primer and a J-beta primer mix. Each cDNA molecule, via a template-switch adaptor with 12 random nucleotides, was tagged. TCRdb used MiXCR to reprocess the 5' RACE reads, holding one entry per CDR3 protein. The table records about 780,000 distinct CDR3 sequences, about 42% of them present only once. This CDR3 has 14 amino acids. The V end was cut by 3 bases, the J end by 9 bases, with 15 bases between. Germline V CDR1 and CDR2: MDHEN, SYDVKM. The data were taken from a study of blood T cells in healthy people across ages. About 10 milliliters of peripheral blood were drawn from each donor into EDTA-treated tubes.

The material sequenced was blood. This sequence originates from a man older than 75 in good health. The chain has TRBV28 and TRBJ1-5; no reliable D call. For the CDR3, the DNA is TGTGCCAGCAGTTTCCGGACCCTCACGGGGCCCCAGCATTTT. Protein product: CASSFRTLTGPQHF.